The clone carrying this TCR beta chain came up a few times. The antigen is unknown. Purity above 95% was achieved in all sorted populations. The data originate from a study of beta chain features in type 1 diabetes. Study-level background: Cell yields, age and gender were similar between patients and healthy donors. The study's findings and limits: Compared with healthy donors, patients appeared to share more similar naive, central memory and regulatory TCRB repertoires. A moderate, significant TCRB CDR3 shortening appeared in type 1 diabetes across four CD4+ subsets.

All of the isolated RNA was reverse transcribed, so expressed TCRB transcripts were sequenced. Naive, central memory and regulatory T cell samples averaged roughly 3.5 million immunoSEQ reads each. The method was immunoSEQ multiplex PCR; TCRdb's version includes in-frame clones alone and lacks a portion of them. The table has fewer than 30,000 clones, 55% to 70% seen once. Germline CDR1 and CDR2: SGHTA and FQGNSA. The CDR3 spans 16 residues. The receptor's source is a man aged 18-30 years with type 1 diabetes. Sequenced input: Tregs from blood. This rearrangement joins TRBV7-2 to TRBJ2-5; 9 bases agree with TRBD2. TRBJ2-7 matches the DNA end more closely, so the J call is doubtful. The CDR3 sequence: CASSLGGSGGSYEQYF. The CDR3 region has the DNA TGTGCCAGCAGCTTAGGTGGTAGCGGGGGATCCTACGAGCAGTACTTC.